This passage covers 10 T cell receptor beta chains from one sample sequenced in a study of shared clonotypes between healthy human individuals. Produced via immunoSEQ multiplex PCR; TCRdb's table is partial and in-frame only. Among roughly 2 million clones listed, 95% were seen once. Sequences were obtained from naive CD4+ T cells sorted from blood. Noted subset: CD45RA+ positively selected. The receptors come from a young man in good health.

The chain recombines TRBV5-1 with TRBJ1-2; 10 positions match TRBD1. V lost 0 bases, J lost 5 bases, and 4 bases stayed unmatched. The length of the CDR3 is 15 residues. Germline loops: CDR1 SGHRS, CDR2 YFSETQ. CDR3 in DNA: TGCGCCAGCAGCTTGGGCGGGACAGGGGAATATGGCTACACCTTC. Its translation: CASSLGGTGEYGYTF.

This clone was recorded once. The chain is built from TRBV2 and TRBJ2-2; weak D call: TRBD2 (5 bases). The CDR3 contains 14 residues. Trimming cost V 6 bases and J 4 bases, with 12 bases left between them. The germline gives CDR1 SNHLY, CDR2 FYNNEI. The CDR3 nucleotides are TGTGCCAGCAGGCGAAGGGAGAGCACCGGGGAGCTGTTTTTT. It yields the protein CASRRRESTGELFF.

As regards this clone: This CDR3 is also generated by other DNA sequences in the sample. J is TRBJ2-7 and V is TRBV6-5; D not certain. This CDR3 has 11 amino acids. Germline V lookup: CDR1 MNHEY, CDR2 SVGAGI. Trimming removed 6 bases from V and 3 bases from J, with 6 bases in between. The CDR3 region is CASSLNYEQYF. CDR3 bases: TGTGCCAGCAGCCTCAACTACGAGCAGTACTTC.

The chain combines TRBV5-1 with TRBJ1-2; D perhaps matches TRBD1 (6 bases). CDR1 SGHRS and CDR2 YFSETQ come from the germline V gene. Trimming stripped 1 base from V and 5 bases from J, with 15 bases between. The CDR3 spans 15 residues. The CDR3 protein is CASSLTGQRQYGYTF. In nucleotides, the CDR3 is TGCGCCAGCAGCTTGACCGGACAGCGACAGTATGGCTACACCTTC.

Remarks on this clone: This CDR3 is also generated by other DNA sequences in the sample. In nucleotides, the CDR3 is TGTGCCAGCAGCTTGGGACAGGGGAGCAATCAGCCCCAGCATTTT. Its protein is CASSLGQGSNQPQHF. This chain joins TRBV5-4 and TRBJ1-5, with 8 bases that match TRBD1. This CDR3 region has 15 residues. CDR1 SGHNT and CDR2 YYREEE come from the germline V gene (reference sequence). Trimming at V came to 0 bases and at J to 1 base, leaving 0 bases not matched to a gene.

The rearrangement uses TRBV6-6 and TRBJ1-2; D unresolved. The CDR3 loop spans 14 amino acids. The germline gives CDR1 MNHNY, CDR2 SVGAGI (reference sequence). V shed 2 bases and J shed 4 bases, with 11 bases lying between them. Here the CDR3 DNA reads TGTGCCAGCAGTTACGAGGGCGGAAGCTATGGCTACACCTTC. Protein sequence: CASSYEGGSYGYTF.

The chain couples TRBV6-5 to TRBJ2-4; tentatively, D is TRBD2 (6 bases). V shed 6 bases and J shed 0 bases, with 12 bases lying between them. Per germline, CDR1 MNHEY and CDR2 SVGAGI. CDR3 length equals 15 residues. Here the CDR3 DNA reads TGTGCCAGCAGAGTTAGCGGAGTAGCCAAAAACATTCAGTACTTC. This gives the protein CASRVSGVAKNIQYF.

The chain uses TRBV10-3 and TRBJ2-1, with 8 bases identical to TRBD2. Trimming removed 4 bases from V and 5 bases from J; junction bases left unmatched: 13. Germline V gives CDR1 ENHRY, CDR2 SYGVKD. CDR3 length: 17 amino acids. Here the CDR3 reads CAISGGLVIAGNNEQFF. CDR3 in DNA: TGTGCCATCAGTGGGGGACTAGTAATAGCGGGGAACAATGAGCAGTTCTTC.

This chain joins TRBV7-9 and TRBJ2-1; 8 nucleotides agree with TRBD1. Unmatched junction bases numbered 11, after V lost 5 bases and J lost 5 bases. The CDR3 sequence is 16 residues long. Looked up from germline, CDR1 is SEHNR and CDR2 is FQNEAQ (reference sequence). The DNA of the CDR3 is TGTGCCAGCAGCCTATTGGGACAGGCGGTCGACAATGAGCAGTTCTTC. It translates to CASSLLGQAVDNEQFF.

The CDR3 coding sequence is TGTGCCTGGGATCCAGGGAGGGCCTACAATGAGCAGTTCTTC. Translated, it gives CAWDPGRAYNEQFF. The chain combines TRBV30 with TRBJ2-1; 7 nucleotides agree with TRBD2. V shed 5 bases and J 2 bases; nucleotides not matched to a gene: 6. CDR1 GTSNPN and CDR2 SVGIG come from the germline V gene (reference sequence). The CDR3 contains 14 residues.